This T cell receptor (beta chain) appears in the sequencing data of a study of CD8+CD57+ T cells in acquired aplastic anemia. As for the study in general: Sorted CD4+ and CD8+ cells gave an average of roughly 3.5 ug of DNA.

CD8+CD57+ cell expansion had been shown by flow cytometry in patients chosen for sequencing. Study outcomes and limitations: Patients showed no significant difference from controls in CD8+ Simpson's diversity. Researchers report that around 31 CD8+ CDR3 sequences appeared in both patients and controls.

Genomic DNA acted as the template from which TCR beta VDJ combination and CDR3 sequence profiling were carried out. TCRdb re-called the reads with MiXCR, one entry per CDR3 protein. The table shows about 200,000 distinct CDR3 sequences, with 40% to 60% occurring only once. As for this clonotype: The target antigen is unknown.

Trimming shortened V by 8 bases and J by 7 bases, and 8 bases separated the two germline ends. The CDR3 has 10 amino acids. The germline V gene has CDR1 MNHEY and CDR2 SVGAGI. The sequencing sample was made of sorted CD4+, CD8+, or CD8+CD57+ T cells (not recorded which) from PBMCs. The chain joins TRBV6-5 to TRBJ2-5; D not certain. This clonotype was obtained from a human donor with aplastic anemia. Written as DNA, the CDR3 is TGTGCCAGCGGTTTCGCGACCCAGTACTTC. Protein sequence: CASGFATQYF.